This section outlines one TCR beta chain sequence together with its context. TCR beta VDJ and CDR3 profiles were obtained from a genomic DNA template. TCRdb independently ran MiXCR on the reads; one entry per CDR3 protein. The sample lists about 180,000 distinct CDR3 sequences, about half occurring once. By flow cytometry, patients selected for sequencing had shown an expansion of CD8+CD57+ cells. The enrolled patients all had severe acquired aplastic anemia. Blood samples were obtained from patients who had received no prior therapy. These data originate in a study of CD8+CD57+ T cells in acquired aplastic anemia. Study-level information: Recorded DNA amounts for sorted CD4+ and CD8+ cells had an average of approximately 3 ug.

The specimen was sorted CD4+, CD8+, or CD8+CD57+ T cells (not recorded which) from PBMCs. The receptor's source is a human donor with aplastic anemia.

CDR3 residues: CATSSKGNTEAFF. The CDR3 region has the DNA TGTGCCACCAGCTCAAAAGGGAACACTGAAGCTTTCTTT. The rearrangement uses TRBV15 and TRBJ1-1; no clear D. CDR1 is LNHNV and CDR2 is YYDKDF in the germline V gene (reference sequence). Trimming shortened V by 5 bases and J by 1 base, and 8 bases separated the two germline ends. CDR3 length: 13 residues.